Presented here are 19 T cell receptor beta chains from one specimen sequenced in a study of beta chain features in type 1 diabetes. cDNA synthesis used the whole RNA isolate, giving expressed TCRB sequences. The data were produced by immunoSEQ multiplex PCR, yet TCRdb's version contains in-frame clones alone and is incomplete. The repertoire includes 120,000 to 150,000 clones, 9.7% of them detected once, and less than 0.85% sits in the top ten. The source material was central memory CD4+ T cells from blood. These receptors were taken from a woman aged 40 to 50 in good health.

The chain couples TRBV6-5 to TRBJ2-3; 10 bases are a match to TRBD2. The CDR3 has 15 amino acids. The V segment lost 7 bases and the J segment 6 bases; nucleotides outside the gene matches: 10. Per germline, CDR1 MNHEY and CDR2 SVGAGI. The CDR3 DNA reads TGTGCCAGCACCCTAGGAACTAGCGGGGCCGATACGCAGTATTTT. Its translation is CASTLGTSGADTQYF.

In this sample, this clone turned up many times. The gene calls are TRBV7-9 and TRBJ1-5; D not resolved. Germline lookup yields CDR1 SEHNR and CDR2 FQNEAQ (reference sequence). V lost 5 bases, J lost 9 bases, and 11 bases lay in between. CDR3 size: 12 residues. CDR3 in DNA: TGTGCCAGCAGCCCATCCGGTCGGCCCCAGCATTTT. Amino acid sequence: CASSPSGRPQHF.

V and J are TRBV14 and TRBJ1-1; 9 nucleotides agree with TRBD1. The CDR3 consists of 16 residues. V lost 7 bases to trimming and J lost 4 bases; unmatched junction nucleotides: 13. CDR1 and CDR2 (germline): SGHDN, FVKESK. CDR3: CASIDLRDRVGTEAFF. The CDR3 DNA reads as TGTGCCAGCATCGACCTCCGGGACAGGGTCGGCACTGAAGCTTTCTTT.

This clone was seen a handful of times. The chain carries TRBV5-4 and TRBJ2-5; 9 bases agree with TRBD2. The trim removed 1 base at V and 5 bases at J, leaving 12 bases unmatched. Germline V gene sequence: CDR1 SGHNT, CDR2 YYREEE (reference sequence). This CDR3 region has 17 residues. The CDR3 coding sequence is TGTGCCAGCAGCTTGAGGGGGGTGCTAGCGGGGATGGAGACCCAGTACTTC. This gives the protein CASSLRGVLAGMETQYF.

The V gene is TRBV6-1, the J gene TRBJ2-7; 11 positions match TRBD2. Germline V gene data show CDR1 as MNHNS and CDR2 as SASEGT. The CDR3 contains 14 residues. V gave up 8 bases and J gave up 1 base; unmatched junction bases: 4. DNA of the CDR3: TGTGCCAGCGCAACTAGCGGGGGTTCCTACGAGCAGTACTTC. Amino acids: CASATSGGSYEQYF.

This clone was counted many times. The same CDR3 can be traced to other DNA sequences in this sample. The rearrangement uses TRBV7-2 and TRBJ1-4, with 8 nucleotides matching TRBD1. The length of the CDR3 is 14 residues. After removal of 4 bases from V and 6 bases from J, the junction contained 4 bases not matched to a gene. Germline V CDR1 and CDR2: SGHTA, FQGNSA. The CDR3 DNA sequence: TGTGCCAGCAGCTCCGGACAGGGTTATGAAAAACTGTTTTTT. It codes for CASSSGQGYEKLFF.

The CDR3 bases are TGCAGTGCCGGCGGTCCCACTGAAGCTTTCTTT. Its translation is CSAGGPTEAFF. This sequence joins TRBV20-1 and TRBJ1-1; D gene ambiguous. V gave up 6 bases and J gave up 4 bases, with 9 bases separating them. CDR3 length: 11 residues. CDR1 and CDR2 from the germline V gene are DFQATT and SNEGSKA (reference sequence).

This clone was counted only a few times. The rearrangement uses TRBV29-1 and TRBJ1-1; D gene ambiguous. Trimming cost V 3 bases and J 0 bases, with 8 bases left between them. This CDR3 region has 13 residues. Germline V lookup: CDR1 SQVTM, CDR2 ANQGSEA. CDR3 residues: CSVERAMNTEAFF. CDR3 DNA sequence: TGCAGCGTTGAGAGAGCCATGAACACTGAAGCTTTCTTT.

This clone was seen many times. This chain links TRBV7-2 with TRBJ2-1; D might be TRBD1 (6 bases). The CDR3 spans 14 residues. V was cut by 8 bases and J by 3 bases, with 14 bases left in between. The germline V gene encodes CDR1 SGHTA and CDR2 FQGNSA. The CDR3 bases are TGTGCCAGCGGGGGCCGCGGCAGCTACAATGAGCAGTTCTTC. It translates to CASGGRGSYNEQFF.

This clone was recorded many times. The chain employs TRBV5-1 and TRBJ2-6, with TRBD1 matching over 7 bases. Germline CDR1 reads SGHRS; CDR2 reads YFSETQ. With 2 bases clipped from V and 1 base from J, the junction kept 6 bases outside the gene matches. There are 17 residues in the CDR3. The CDR3 DNA is TGCGCCAGCAGCTTAACGGGACAGAGGTCTGGGGCCAACGTCCTGACTTTC. This codes for CASSLTGQRSGANVLTF.

This clone was counted at least ten times. The chain combines TRBV15 with TRBJ1-5; 9 bases align to TRBD1. The trim removed 5 bases at V and 6 bases at J, leaving 5 bases unmatched. Germline V lookup: CDR1 LNHNV, CDR2 YYDKDF (reference sequence). This CDR3 has 14 amino acids. CDR3 amino acids: CATSPGTGTQPQHF. The CDR3 nucleotides are TGTGCCACCAGCCCTGGGACAGGGACTCAGCCCCAGCATTTT.

This clone has a handful of counts. This chain links TRBV7-2 with TRBJ2-7; 10 nucleotides line up with TRBD2. The CDR3 is 15 amino acids. Germline CDR1 SGHTA, CDR2 FQGNSA. Trimming took 5 bases from V and 3 from J; bases not matched to a gene: 7. The CDR3 sequence: CASSKERGGSYEQYF. The CDR3, as DNA: TGTGCCAGCAGCAAAGAGCGGGGGGGTAGCTACGAGCAGTACTTC.

The J gene is TRBJ1-4, the V gene TRBV7-8; the D gene is possibly TRBD1 (6 bases). Germline V gene lookup returns CDR1 SGHVS and CDR2 FQNEAQ. The CDR3 runs 18 residues. Trimming removed 0 bases from V and 0 bases from J, with 14 bases in between. The CDR3 nucleotides read TGTGCCAGCAGCTTAGCGACGACAGGCCCGGCAACTAATGAAAAACTGTTTTTT. Protein product: CASSLATTGPATNEKLFF.

The rearrangement links TRBV1 to TRBJ1-6. TRBV1 is assigned pseudogene status. There are 16 residues in the CDR3. The CDR3 region has the DNA TGCACCAGCAGCCAAGGAGGATTCCCCAATAATTCACCCCTCCACTTT. Amino acids: CTSSQGGFPNNSPLHF.

This clone was detected a few times. CDR3 in DNA: TGTGCCAGCGGCCTACAGGGATACTTC. It yields the protein CASGLQGYF. This chain uses TRBV6-6 with TRBJ2-5; D is perhaps TRBD1 (6 bases). The CDR3 is made up of 9 amino acids. Germline V lookup: CDR1 MNHNY, CDR2 SVGAGI (reference sequence). The V end was cut by 8 bases, the J end by 14 bases, with 12 bases between.

The chain has TRBV6-5 and TRBJ2-7, with 9 bases identical to TRBD2. Germline V gives CDR1 MNHEY, CDR2 SVGAGI. The CDR3 covers 15 residues. Unmatched junction bases numbered 4, after V lost 0 bases and J lost 4 bases. CDR3 nucleotide sequence: TGTGCCAGCAGTTACTCCCCAGCGGGGGGATACGAGCAGTACTTC. Its protein is CASSYSPAGGYEQYF.

The chain joins TRBV18 to TRBJ1-6; 9 bases align to TRBD1. The length of the CDR3 is 15 residues. The junction had 6 bases not matched to a gene; V was cut back by 3 bases and J by 9 bases. Germline CDR1 and CDR2: KGHSH and LQKENI. CDR3 in amino acids: CASSPKDRGASPLHF. The CDR3 DNA reads as TGTGCCAGCTCACCGAAAGACAGGGGGGCTTCACCCCTCCACTTT.

Regarding this clone: This CDR3 is also generated by other DNA sequences in the sample. This chain connects TRBV19 to TRBJ2-7; TRBD1 is a possible D gene (5 bases). Germline lookup yields CDR1 LNHDA and CDR2 SQIVND (reference sequence). The germline V and J ends were trimmed by 4 bases and 1 base, with 8 bases remaining between them. CDR3 length equals 13 residues. CDR3 loop: CASSTGKSYEQYF. CDR3 sequence (DNA): TGTGCCAGTAGTACAGGGAAGTCCTACGAGCAGTACTTC.

The chain is built from TRBV4-1 and TRBJ2-3, with TRBD2 matching 12 bases. The CDR3 consists of 19 residues. Germline V gene lookup returns CDR1 MGHRA and CDR2 YSYEKL. Trimming removed 2 bases from V and 5 bases from J; junction bases left unmatched: 14. The CDR3 loop is CASSQSPASGGAAGDTQYF. The CDR3 DNA reads TGCGCCAGCAGCCAAAGCCCGGCTAGCGGGGGGGCCGCTGGAGATACGCAGTATTTT.